This TCR beta chain was sequenced during a study of shared clonotypes between healthy human individuals. CD4+ cells underwent separation, giving CD45RA+ naive and CD45RA-negative memory subsets. Profiled with immunoSEQ multiplex PCR; TCRdb holds only in-frame clones, not every one. The sample includes over a million clones, 95% to 97% of them seen just once. The sequence came from a man under 40 in good health. The sample comprised naive CD4+ T cells sorted from blood. Specified subset: CD45RA+ positively selected.

As DNA, the CDR3 is TGTGCCAGCACGGTCGGGGTTAGGGCCGGGGAGACCCAGTACTTC. Translating gives CASTVGVRAGETQYF. This chain links TRBV2 with TRBJ2-5, with D possibly TRBD2 on 5 matching bases. Germline V gene sequence: CDR1 SNHLY, CDR2 FYNNEI. This CDR3 comprises 15 residues. The V end lost 7 bases, the J end lost 5 bases, and 20 bases lay between the germline ends. Supplemented by reference TRBV2 and TRBJ2-5, the full variable domain reads EPEVTQTPSHQVTQMGQEVILRCVPISNHLYFYWYRQILGQKVEFLVSFYNNEISEKSEIFDDQFSVERPDGSNFTLKIRSTKLEDSAMYFCASTVGVRAGETQYFGPGTRLLVL.